The subject of this entry is one TCR beta chain. Sequencing was performed with immunoSEQ multiplex PCR; in TCRdb, only in-frame clones are kept and a portion is missing. Counted here are tens of thousands of clones, 82% occurring once; the ten biggest clones make up roughly 15%. This sample is drawn from a study of blood T cell repertoires in COVID-19. V lost 5 bases and J 3 bases, leaving 14 bases between the germline ends. The CDR3 runs to 15 residues. Germline V gene sequence: CDR1 LGHNT, CDR2 FRNRAP. Input material: peripheral blood. The TCR comes from an elderly woman with acute or convalescent COVID-19. V is TRBV12-5 and J is TRBJ1-3; a possible D gene is TRBD1 (6 bases). DNA for the CDR3: TGTGCTAGTGGTCTAACGACAGGAATTGGAAACACCATATATTTT. Its protein product is CASGLTTGIGNTIYF.